This TCR beta chain was documented in a study of T cells in Graves' hyperthyroidism and ophthalmopathy (dated by TCRdb to between 2017 and 2020). Study-level background: Peripheral blood was sampled at the time of initial diagnosis, prior to any treatment. The study also compared thyroid tissue and blood T-cell repertoires from a handful of Graves' hyperthyroidism patients. After sampling, hyperthyroidism patients received methimazole starting at 30 mg daily, and ophthalmopathy patients received high-dose intravenous methylprednisolone. The paper describes TCR Vbeta CDR3 sequencing of 120 to 150 peripheral blood samples, made up of 43 ophthalmopathy patients, 70 to 80 hyperthyroidism patients and 17 progressor patients. To identify TCR V-J signatures that set the groups apart, the researchers used a discovery cohort of 90 to 100 patients, made up of fewer than 50 with Graves' ophthalmopathy and some 60 with stable Graves' hyperthyroidism. The 100 discovery patients were randomly split 7:3 into training and test sets. Prospective prediction of ophthalmopathy was tested in an independent validation cohort of fewer than 20 hyperthyroidism patients and 17 patients who later progressed to ophthalmopathy.

Broader findings and caveats from the paper: In validation, progression to ophthalmopathy was predicted by the model with approximately 67% sensitivity and roughly 72% specificity, a median of about 6.4 months before onset. Sample size was not statistically predetermined, and investigators were not blinded to group allocation. In cross-validation, a model built on a 13 V-J signature told ophthalmopathy apart from stable hyperthyroidism with 85% to 90% sensitivity and roughly 83% specificity, and in testing the same model reached 80%/75%. Most expanded thyroid clonotypes (frequency above 0.001) were also detected in blood, suggesting blood repertoires may reflect thyroid immune responses.

Stable Graves' hyperthyroidism was defined as the absence of progression to ophthalmopathy over 18 months of follow-up. Hyperthyroidism patients were newly diagnosed, with disease duration under 2 months, and aged 18 to 65 years. Exclusion was applied to patients with uncontrolled infections, other autoimmune diseases, pregnancy or lactation. Diagnoses were based on clinical symptoms, serum thyroxine and TRAb, thyroid ultrasound and orbital computed tomography. PBMCs were isolated from about 9.1 ml of fresh peripheral blood by Ficoll-Paque density gradient centrifugation. Total RNA was extracted using Trizol reagent, and RNA quality was assessed on an Agilent 2100 Bioanalyzer. In the case of this clonotype: What this receptor recognizes is not known. Per-nucleotide qualities are absent, and no much larger clonotype sits a single base away.

The TCR beta CDR3 regions were amplified from the RNA transcripts. A first-round RT-PCR of the TCR CDR3 used the HTBI primer set with the Qiagen OneStep RT-PCR kit. A second multiplex PCR round built the libraries, followed by size selection and purification. Libraries were sequenced paired-end with 100 bp reads on an Illumina HiSeq2000. Processing in the source paper ran as follows. SOAPnuke was used to process the raw data, with reads discarded if the reads contained adapters or uncalled bases, had a mean Phred below 15, or lacked an exact constant-primer or identifier match. COPE v1.2.5 was used to merge the high-quality paired reads, and each unique nucleotide sequence was defined as a clonotype. Clonotypes were aligned to IMGT TRBV, TRBD and TRBJ reference segments using MiTCR v1.1. The analysis included only V-J combinations with a frequency above 0.0001, which together covered roughly 99% of the repertoires. A TCS score was defined as the ratio between F50 (clonal expansion) and ExV (chaos), using BLOSUM62-based TCRdist between CDR3 peptides within each V-J. Welch's t-statistics and random forest reduced just over 500 V-J features to some 14, which were used in a naive Bayes classifier (R e1071). Using fastp trimming at Q25 and MiXCR clonotype assembly, TCRdb reanalyzed the public sequencing data and kept in-frame beta chains. One record per CDR3 amino acid sequence lists the most common genes and DNA. The V and J calls and clone size come from TCRdb's table, not from the authors' own analysis. The table for this sample lists hundreds of thousands of distinct CDR3 sequences; around 15% of them were counted only once. The ten largest clones represent roughly a tenth of the sample.

From cysteine to phenylalanine, the CDR3 is 17 amino acids long. Just the 51-base CDR3 DNA is kept, in frame starting at base 1. The germline V gene gives CDR1 as SNHLY and CDR2 as FYNNEI. Germline trimming: 3 bases from V, 5 bases from J; junction bases outside gene matches: 15. This receptor was taken from a woman aged 18 to 35 with Graves' hyperthyroidism. Sequencing was carried out using blood. Recombination joined TRBV2 with TRBJ2-5, and 7 junctional nucleotides match TRBD2. The CDR3 here reads CASSENLAGEGLETQYF. The sequence in DNA is TGTGCCAGCAGTGAGAACTTAGCGGGTGAGGGTTTGGAGACCCAGTACTTC.